The T cell receptor beta chain under discussion was sequenced for a study of tumor-infiltrating lymphocytes in primary liver carcinoma. The overall study: Samples returned roughly 3.65 to 7.13 million productive TCRbeta reads each. Read depth did not differ significantly between tissue types.

Blood RNA was derived from unsorted whole blood, and germline DNA was extracted too. Chronic HBV infection, untreated so far, was present in the patients. As regards this clonotype: Its antigen is as yet unknown.

cDNA specific to TCR beta was made from roughly 500 ng of total RNA, with a constant-region primer employed for priming. Slightly modified ARM-PCR served as the procedure for the TCR beta libraries. These libraries came from three rounds of nested multiplex PCR. The opening two PCR rounds, around 11 cycles each, paired TRBV1-TRBV30 forward primers with a C-beta reverse primer. Each CDR3 protein is one row after TCRdb ran MiXCR on the multiplex PCR reads. The sample comprises 300,000 to 400,000 distinct CDR3 sequences, about two thirds of which are singletons, and about 6.5% rests with the top ten. Study outcomes and limitations: Top-250-clone fractions were significantly higher in tumors than in blood (p = 0.039).

Trimming took 3 bases from V and 6 from J, leaving 13 bases between them. Germline lookup yields CDR1 SGHRS and CDR2 YFSETQ. The length of the CDR3 is 13 residues. The J gene is TRBJ2-7, the V gene TRBV5-1; D is tentatively TRBD1 or TRBD2 (5 bases each). Sequenced material: peripheral blood. The clonotype comes from a man aged 35-49 years with primary liver carcinoma and hepatitis B virus infection. The CDR3 spells CASSSEGTSEQYF. The CDR3 bases are TGCGCCAGCAGCTCCGAGGGGACGAGCGAGCAGTACTTC.